These 5 T cell receptor beta chains were sequenced from one sample in a study of T cell responses to AZD1222 COVID-19 vaccine. The repertoire was sequenced with immunoSEQ multiplex PCR; TCRdb's copy has only in-frame clones and lacks some. This sample has 150,000 to 200,000 clones; roughly 92% occur once, and the top ten carry less than 4.5%. Source: peripheral blood, taken 28 days after the second dose of the MenACWY control vaccine. The origin of the receptors is an adult who received the MenACWY meningococcal vaccine as a control.

This clone was counted between two and nine times. The chain combines TRBV6-5 with TRBJ2-7; a possible D gene is TRBD1 (5 bases). V was pared by 2 bases and J by 5 bases, with 16 bases between. The germline CDR1 and CDR2 sequences are MNHEY and SVGAGI. This CDR3 is built from 15 residues. Here the CDR3 reads CASSYLSQGNNEQYF. The DNA of the CDR3 is TGTGCCAGCAGTTACCTTTCTCAGGGTAACAACGAGCAGTACTTC.

V gene TRBV4-1 combines with J gene TRBJ2-1; 7 nucleotides line up with TRBD1. There are 15 residues in the CDR3. Germline CDR1 is MGHRA and CDR2 is YSYEKL. The V segment lost 2 bases and the J segment 7 bases; nucleotides outside the gene matches: 8. CDR3 amino acids: CASSQTGVQGNEQFF. The DNA for the CDR3 is TGCGCCAGCAGCCAAACAGGGGTCCAAGGGAATGAGCAGTTCTTC.

This sequence joins TRBV2 and TRBJ1-2; D gene ambiguous. The CDR3 contains 13 residues. Germline CDR1 is SNHLY and CDR2 is FYNNEI. Trimming removed 3 bases from V and 6 bases from J, with 11 bases in between. CDR3 DNA sequence: TGTGCCAGCAGTGATGTCTCGGCAGATGGCTACACCTTC. This encodes CASSDVSADGYTF.

The chain carries TRBV5-6 and TRBJ1-2, with 11 bases aligning to TRBD1. Germline-derived CDR1 and CDR2 are SGHDT and YYEEEE. After removal of 5 bases from V and 4 bases from J, the junction contained 4 bases not matched to a gene. The CDR3 sequence is 14 residues long. This CDR3 reads CASRRTGGFYGYTF. CDR3 in DNA: TGTGCCAGCAGACGGACAGGGGGCTTCTATGGCTACACCTTC. The full variable domain, rest sourced from reference TRBV5-6 and TRBJ1-2, is DAGVTQSPTHLIKTRGQQVTLRCSPKSGHDTVSWYQQALGQGPQFIFQYYEEEERQRGNFPDRFSGHQFPNYSSELNVNALLLGDSALYLCASRRTGGFYGYTFGSGTRLTVV.

CDR3 region: CASSQGTGESYNSPLHF. DNA of the CDR3: TGTGCCAGCTCACAGGGAACAGGGGAGTCCTATAATTCACCCCTCCACTTT. The V call is TRBV18, the J call TRBJ1-6, with TRBD1 matching over 7 bases. Unmatched junction bases numbered 7, after V lost 4 bases and J lost 1 base. Germline CDR1 reads KGHSH; CDR2 reads LQKENI. The CDR3 is 17 amino acids.